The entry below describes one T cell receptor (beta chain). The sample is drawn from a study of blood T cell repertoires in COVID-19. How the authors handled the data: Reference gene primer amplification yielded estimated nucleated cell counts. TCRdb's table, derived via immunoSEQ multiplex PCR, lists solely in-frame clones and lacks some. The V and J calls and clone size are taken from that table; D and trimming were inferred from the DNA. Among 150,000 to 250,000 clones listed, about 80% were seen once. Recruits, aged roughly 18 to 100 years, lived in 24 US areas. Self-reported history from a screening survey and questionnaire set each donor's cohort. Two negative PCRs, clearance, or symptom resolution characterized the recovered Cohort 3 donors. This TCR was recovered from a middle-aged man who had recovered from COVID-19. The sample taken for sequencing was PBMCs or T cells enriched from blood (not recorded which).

CDR3 amino acids: CASSLTSTGELFF. In DNA, the CDR3 is TGTGCCAGCAGCTTAACTAGCACCGGGGAGCTGTTTTTT. The chain employs TRBV5-4 and TRBJ2-2, with D maybe TRBD2 (5 bases). The CDR3 loop spans 13 amino acids. With 2 bases removed from V and 4 bases from J, the gap between germline ends came to 6 bases. Germline V CDR1 and CDR2: SGHNT, YYREEE (reference sequence).